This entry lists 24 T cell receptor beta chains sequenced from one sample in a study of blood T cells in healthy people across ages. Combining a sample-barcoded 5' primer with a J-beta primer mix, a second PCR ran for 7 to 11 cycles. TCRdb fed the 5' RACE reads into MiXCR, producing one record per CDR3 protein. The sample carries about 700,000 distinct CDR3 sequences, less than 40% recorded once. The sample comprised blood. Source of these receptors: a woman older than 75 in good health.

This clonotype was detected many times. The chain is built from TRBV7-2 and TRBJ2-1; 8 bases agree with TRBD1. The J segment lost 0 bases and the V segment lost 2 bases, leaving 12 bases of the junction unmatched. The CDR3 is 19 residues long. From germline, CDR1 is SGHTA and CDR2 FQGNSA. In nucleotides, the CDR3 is TGTGCCAGCAGCTTACAGGGGGCGAAGTGGATCGGCTCCTACAATGAGCAGTTCTTC. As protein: CASSLQGAKWIGSYNEQFF.

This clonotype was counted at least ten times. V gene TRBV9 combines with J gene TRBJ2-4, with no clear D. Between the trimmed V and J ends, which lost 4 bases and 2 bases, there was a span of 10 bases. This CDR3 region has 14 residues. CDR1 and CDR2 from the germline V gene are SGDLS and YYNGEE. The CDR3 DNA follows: TGTGCCAGCAGCTCTCCCAGGACCAAAAACATTCAGTACTTC. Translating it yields CASSSPRTKNIQYF. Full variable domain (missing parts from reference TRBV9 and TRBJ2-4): DSGVTQTPKHLITATGQRVTLRCSPRSGDLSVYWYQQSLDQGLQFLIQYYNGEERAKGNILERFSAQQFPDLHSELNLSSLELGDSALYFCASSSPRTKNIQYFGAGTRLSVL.

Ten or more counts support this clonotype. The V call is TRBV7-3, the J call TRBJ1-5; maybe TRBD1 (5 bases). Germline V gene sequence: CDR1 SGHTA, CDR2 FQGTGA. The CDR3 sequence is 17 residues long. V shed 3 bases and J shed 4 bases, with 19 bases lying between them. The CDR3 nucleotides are TGTGCCAGCAGCTTCCCTCCTATCGGGACGGTTAATCAGCCCCAGCATTTT. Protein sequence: CASSFPPIGTVNQPQHF.

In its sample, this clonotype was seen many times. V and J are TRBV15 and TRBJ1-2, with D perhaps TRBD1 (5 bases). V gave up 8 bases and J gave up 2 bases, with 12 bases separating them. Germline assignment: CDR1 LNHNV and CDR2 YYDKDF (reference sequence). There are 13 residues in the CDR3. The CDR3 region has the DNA TGTGCCACCGCACAGGACTCCAACTATGGCTACACCTTC. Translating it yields CATAQDSNYGYTF.

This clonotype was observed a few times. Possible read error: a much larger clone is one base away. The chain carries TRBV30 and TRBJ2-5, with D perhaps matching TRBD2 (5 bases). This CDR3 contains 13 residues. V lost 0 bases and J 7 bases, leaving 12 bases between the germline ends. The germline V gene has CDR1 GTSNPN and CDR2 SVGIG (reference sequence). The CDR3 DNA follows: TGTGCCTGGAGTGTACAGAGCGGAGGGACCCAGTACTTC. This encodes CAWSVQSGGTQYF.

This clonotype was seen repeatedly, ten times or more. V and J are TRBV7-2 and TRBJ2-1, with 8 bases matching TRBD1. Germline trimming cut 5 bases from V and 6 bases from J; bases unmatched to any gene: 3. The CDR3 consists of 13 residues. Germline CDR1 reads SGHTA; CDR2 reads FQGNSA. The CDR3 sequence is CASSQDRANEQFF. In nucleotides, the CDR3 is TGTGCCAGCAGCCAGGACAGGGCCAATGAGCAGTTCTTC.

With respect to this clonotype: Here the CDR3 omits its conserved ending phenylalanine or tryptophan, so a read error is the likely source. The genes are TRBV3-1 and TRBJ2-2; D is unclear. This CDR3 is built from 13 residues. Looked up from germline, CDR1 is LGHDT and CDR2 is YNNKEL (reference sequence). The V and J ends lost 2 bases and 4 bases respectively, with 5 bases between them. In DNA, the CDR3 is TGTGCCAGCAGCCAAATCAGCACCGGGGAGCTGTTTTGT. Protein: CASSQISTGELFC.

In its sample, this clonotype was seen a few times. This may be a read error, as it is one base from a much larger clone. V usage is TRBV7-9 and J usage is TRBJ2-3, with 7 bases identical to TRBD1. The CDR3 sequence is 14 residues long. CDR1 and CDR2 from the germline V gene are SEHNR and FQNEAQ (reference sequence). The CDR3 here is CASRGRGNSDPQYF. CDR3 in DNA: TGTGCCAGCAGGGGCAGGGGGAATTCAGATCCGCAGTATTTT.

The CDR3 nucleotides are TGTGCCAGCAGCTTGATGGGAGTTGAAAAACTGTTTTTT. It encodes CASSLMGVEKLFF. The chain recombines TRBV5-5 with TRBJ1-4; D gene uncertain. V shed 1 base and J shed 7 bases, with 8 bases lying between them. The CDR3 is made up of 13 amino acids. The germline CDR1 and CDR2 sequences are SGHKS and YYEKEE (reference sequence).

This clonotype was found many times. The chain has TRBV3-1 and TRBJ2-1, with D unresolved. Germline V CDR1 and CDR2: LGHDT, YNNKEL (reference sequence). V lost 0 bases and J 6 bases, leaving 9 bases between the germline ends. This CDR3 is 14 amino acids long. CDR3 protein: CASSQDWAVNEQFF. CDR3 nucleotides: TGTGCCAGCAGCCAAGATTGGGCGGTCAATGAGCAGTTCTTC.

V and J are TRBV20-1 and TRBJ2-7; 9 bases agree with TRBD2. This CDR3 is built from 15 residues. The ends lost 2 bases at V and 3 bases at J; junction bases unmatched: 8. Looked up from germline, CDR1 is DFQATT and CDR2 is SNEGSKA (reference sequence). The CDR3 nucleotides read TGCAGTGCTAGATCGACTAGCGGAGAGTTCTACGAGCAGTACTTC. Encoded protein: CSARSTSGEFYEQYF.

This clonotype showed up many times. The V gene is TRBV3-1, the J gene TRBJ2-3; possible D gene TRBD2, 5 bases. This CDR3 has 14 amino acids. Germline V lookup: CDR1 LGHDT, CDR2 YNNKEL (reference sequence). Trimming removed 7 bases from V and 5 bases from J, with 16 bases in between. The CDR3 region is CASTSSGLGDTQYF. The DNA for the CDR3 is TGTGCCAGCACCTCGTCGGGATTGGGAGATACGCAGTATTTT.

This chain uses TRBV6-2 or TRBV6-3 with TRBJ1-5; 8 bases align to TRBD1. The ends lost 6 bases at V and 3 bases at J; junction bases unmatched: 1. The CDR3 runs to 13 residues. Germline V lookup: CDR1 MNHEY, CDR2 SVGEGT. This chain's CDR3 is CASRGQVNQPQHF. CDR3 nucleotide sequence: TGTGCCAGCAGGGGACAGGTCAATCAGCCCCAGCATTTT.

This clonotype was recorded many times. The CDR3 DNA reads as TGTGCCAGCAGACTACAGGGTGGGGGTCAGCCCCAGCATTTT. Translating it yields CASRLQGGGQPQHF. V and J are TRBV6-5 and TRBJ1-5, with D maybe TRBD1 (6 bases). This CDR3 is built from 14 residues. V lost 6 bases and J 6 bases, leaving 15 bases between the germline ends. Germline lookup yields CDR1 MNHEY and CDR2 SVGAGI.

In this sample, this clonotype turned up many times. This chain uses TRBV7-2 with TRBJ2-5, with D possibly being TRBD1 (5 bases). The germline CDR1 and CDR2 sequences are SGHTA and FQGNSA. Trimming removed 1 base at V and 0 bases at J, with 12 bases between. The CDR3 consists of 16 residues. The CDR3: CASSLGQSTYQETQYF. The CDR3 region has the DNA TGTGCCAGCAGCTTAGGACAGAGCACTTACCAAGAGACCCAGTACTTC.

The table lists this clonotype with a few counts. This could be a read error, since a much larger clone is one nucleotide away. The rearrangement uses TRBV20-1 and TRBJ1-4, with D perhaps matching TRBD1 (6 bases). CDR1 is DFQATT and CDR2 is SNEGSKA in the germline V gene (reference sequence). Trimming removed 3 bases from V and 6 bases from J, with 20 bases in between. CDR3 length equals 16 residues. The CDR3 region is CSASDSIRGRDEKLFF. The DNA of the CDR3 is TGCAGTGCTAGTGACTCCATCAGGGGCAGGGATGAAAAACTGTTTTTT.

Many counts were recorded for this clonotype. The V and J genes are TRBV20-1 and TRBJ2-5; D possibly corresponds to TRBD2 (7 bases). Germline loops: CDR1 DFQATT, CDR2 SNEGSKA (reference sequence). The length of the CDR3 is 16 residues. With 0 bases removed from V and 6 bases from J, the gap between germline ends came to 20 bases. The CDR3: CSARDLGGGAEKTQYF. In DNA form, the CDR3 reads TGCAGTGCTAGAGATCTTGGTGGGGGGGCCGAAAAGACCCAGTACTTC.

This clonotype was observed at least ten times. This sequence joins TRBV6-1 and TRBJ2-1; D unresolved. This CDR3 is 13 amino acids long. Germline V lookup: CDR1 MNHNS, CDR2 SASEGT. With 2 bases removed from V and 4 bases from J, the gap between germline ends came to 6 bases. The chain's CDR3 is CASSEPPYNEQFF. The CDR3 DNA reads TGTGCCAGCAGTGAACCCCCATACAATGAGCAGTTCTTC.

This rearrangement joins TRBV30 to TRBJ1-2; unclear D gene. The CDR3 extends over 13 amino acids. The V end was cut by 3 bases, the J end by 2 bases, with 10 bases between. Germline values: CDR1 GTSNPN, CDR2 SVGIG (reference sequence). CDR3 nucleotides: TGTGCCTGGAGGCCGGGGAAAAACTATGGCTACACCTTC. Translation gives CAWRPGKNYGYTF.

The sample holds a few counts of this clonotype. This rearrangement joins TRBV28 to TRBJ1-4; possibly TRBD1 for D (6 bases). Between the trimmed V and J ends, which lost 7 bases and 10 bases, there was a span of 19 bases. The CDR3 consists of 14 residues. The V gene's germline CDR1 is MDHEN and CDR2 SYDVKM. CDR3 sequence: CASKESQGLGKLFF. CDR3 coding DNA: TGTGCCAGCAAGGAGTCACAGGGCCTCGGAAAACTGTTTTTT.

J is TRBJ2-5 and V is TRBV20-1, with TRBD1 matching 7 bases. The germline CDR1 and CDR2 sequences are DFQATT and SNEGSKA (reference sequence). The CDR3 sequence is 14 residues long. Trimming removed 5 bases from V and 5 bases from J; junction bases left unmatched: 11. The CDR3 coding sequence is TGCAGTGCTGGAGTACAGGGGAGACGGGAGACCCAGTACTTC. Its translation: CSAGVQGRRETQYF.

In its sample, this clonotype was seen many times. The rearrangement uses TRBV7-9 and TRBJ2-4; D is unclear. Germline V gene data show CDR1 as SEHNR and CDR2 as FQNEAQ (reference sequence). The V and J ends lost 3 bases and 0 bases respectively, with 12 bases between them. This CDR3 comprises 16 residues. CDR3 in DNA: TGTGCCAGCAGCTTTCTGGTGGAATCAGCCAAAAACATTCAGTACTTC. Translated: CASSFLVESAKNIQYF.

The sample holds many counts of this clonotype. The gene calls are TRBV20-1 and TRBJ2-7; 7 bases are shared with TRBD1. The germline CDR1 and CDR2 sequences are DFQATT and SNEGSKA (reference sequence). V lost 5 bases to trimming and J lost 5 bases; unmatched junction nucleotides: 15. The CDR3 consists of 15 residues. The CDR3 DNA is TGCAGTGCTTCCCCCCCAGGACAGGCTGTTGACGAGCAGTACTTC. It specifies CSASPPGQAVDEQYF.

The CDR3 region is CASRYGDSSTEAFF. The CDR3 DNA follows: TGCGCCAGCAGATATGGGGACAGTTCCACTGAAGCTTTCTTT. This chain joins TRBV5-1 and TRBJ1-1; 7 bases agree with TRBD1. Germline V gene sequence: CDR1 SGHRS, CDR2 YFSETQ. The V and J ends lost 5 bases and 4 bases, in that order; junction bases with no gene match: 8. The CDR3 spans 14 residues.